This TCR beta chain came from a study of blood T cell repertoires in COVID-19. In the original workflow: For nucleated cells, counts were estimated from reference gene primer amplification. Some clones are missing from TCRdb's copy, which holds only in-frame ones; the method was immunoSEQ multiplex PCR. V and J calls plus clone size are reproduced from that table; the DNA served to infer D and trimming. The sample records over 250,000 clones, about 89% being singletons. The cohort comprised adults aged about 18 to 89 years residing in approximately 25 US areas. Assignments of participants to cohorts depended upon their own reported clinical history. The sequence was collected from a man aged 40-50 years who had recovered from COVID-19. The source material was PBMCs or T cells enriched from blood (not recorded which).

CDR3 loop: CAMGRTSGDYNEQFF. Written as DNA, the CDR3 is TGTGCCATGGGACGGACTAGCGGAGACTACAATGAGCAGTTCTTC. V gene TRBV10-3 combines with J gene TRBJ2-1; 10 bases line up with TRBD2. Germline V CDR1 and CDR2: ENHRY, SYGVKD. The CDR3 spans 15 residues. V lost 9 bases to trimming and J lost 3 bases; unmatched junction nucleotides: 8.